This T cell receptor beta chain was obtained from a study of T cells in localized non-small cell lung cancer. Study conclusions and caveats: Adjacent lung tissue had a median roughly 62 of the top 100 clones found in the tumor. Uninvolved adjacent lung had more T cell clonality than any other tissue, topping tumor.

Profiling relied on immunoSEQ multiplex PCR, and the TCRdb table lists in-frame clones only, not all of them. The sample includes more than 50,000 clones, about 80% of them seen just once. With regard to this clone: Its specificity is not known.

The sequence derives from a female donor at least 60 years old with stage II squamous cell lung carcinoma. The sample here was peripheral blood, taken before any cancer treatment.

CDR3 region: CASSESLPTGELFF. DNA of the CDR3: TGTGCCAGCAGTGAATCACTACCAACCGGGGAGCTGTTTTTT. This chain connects TRBV25-1 to TRBJ2-2; D gene ambiguous. The CDR3 is made up of 14 amino acids. Germline CDR1 is MGHDK and CDR2 is SYGVNS. V lost 1 base and J lost 5, with 8 bases in between.